The table lists the clone carrying this T cell receptor (beta chain) with a few counts. Its matching antigen is unknown. This record belongs to a study of T cell responses to AZD1222 COVID-19 vaccine. V shed 4 bases, J shed 8 bases, and the junction held 11 bases outside the gene matches. CDR1 is LNHDA and CDR2 is SQIVND in the germline V gene (reference sequence). The CDR3 is made up of 17 amino acids. Using immunoSEQ multiplex PCR, the repertoire was profiled, and TCRdb retains in-frame clones only, with some absent. The sample shows tens of thousands of clones, around 84% of them seen only once. General study findings and limits: Donors in the cohort were predominantly white British and more often female, and clonal diversity was possibly underestimated.

The source was peripheral blood, collected on day 0 of AZD1222 vaccination. The chain has TRBV19 and TRBJ2-1; 13 bases are a match to TRBD2. The origin of this receptor is an adult in good health. This chain's CDR3 is CASSTTFGTSGADEQFF. The CDR3 DNA follows: TGTGCCAGTAGTACAACCTTCGGGACTAGCGGGGCGGATGAGCAGTTCTTC.